Listed below are T cell receptor beta chains from one sample, sequenced in a study of T cell repertoires in cytomegalovirus infection. TCRdb used MiXCR to reprocess the reads, holding one entry per CDR3 protein. The data hold some 100,000 distinct CDR3 sequences, with 20% to 30% observed a single time. Sequencing input: CD8+ T cells from PBMCs. All receptors come from a human donor in good health (CMV status not recorded). Some clones in this sample may be carry-over from other donors' samples. Each CDR3 is given with its conserved first and last residue. A D gene is named only where the DNA matches it firmly. For some rows the clone size is stated as once, few or many, or as a class when expanded; others skip it.

DNA | CDR3 | J | V | D | size
TGCAGCGTTACGAACAGGGGCGGCGGCCTGAACACTGAAGCTTTCTTT | CSVTNRGGGLNTEAFF | TRBJ1-1 | TRBV29-1 | TRBD1 | once
TGCAGTGCTAGGGGGGGGGGGACAGGCAATGAGCAGTTCTTC | CSARGGGTGNEQFF | TRBJ2-1 | TRBV20-1 | - | few
TGCGCCAGCAGCCGAGAAGGGGCCGACGGCTATGGCTACACCTTC | CASSREGADGYGYTF | TRBJ1-2 | TRBV4-1 | - | few
TGTGCCAGCAGTTTGGGACAGGGCTTAGCTAACTATGGCTACACCTTC | CASSLGQGLANYGYTF | TRBJ1-2 | TRBV12-3/TRBV12-4 | TRBD1 | few
TGTGCCAGCAGCCGGGGGGCAGGGGCGCTCCAAGAGACCCAGTACTTC | CASSRGAGALQETQYF | TRBJ2-5 | TRBV5-5 | - | many
TGTGCCAGCAGCGAGGGGGGTTCCTATAATTCACCCCTCCACTTT | CASSEGGSYNSPLHF | TRBJ1-6 | TRBV7-2 | - | few
TGTGCCAGCAGCTTAAACCCCTGGAGGCTAGCGGGGGTCAACACCGGGGAGCTGTTTTTT | CASSLNPWRLAGVNTGELFF | TRBJ2-2 | TRBV7-2 | TRBD2 | -
TGCGCCAGCAGCCCGGGCCGTCTCAGCGAGCAGTACTTC | CASSPGRLSEQYF | TRBJ2-7 | TRBV4-3 | - | few
TGCGCCAGCAGCCCTTACCTACAGTCAACTAATGAAAAACTGTTTTTT | CASSPYLQSTNEKLFF | TRBJ1-4 | TRBV4-3 | - | -
TGTGCCAGCAGCTTACGGGCTAACCGGGACAAGTACCAAGAGACCCAGTACTTC | CASSLRANRDKYQETQYF | TRBJ2-5 | TRBV7-9 | - | many
TGTGCCAGCAGCTTAGACGCAAACAGGGGGCCGGGCGAGCAGTACTTC | CASSLDANRGPGEQYF | TRBJ2-7 | TRBV11-2 | TRBD1 | -
TGTGCCAGCAGTTTAGTTGGGGTTGAAGCTTTCTTT | CASSLVGVEAFF | TRBJ1-1 | TRBV12-3/TRBV12-4 | - | few
TGTGCCAGCAGTTTCGACAGGGGTAGTGGGGCCAACGTCCTGACTTTC | CASSFDRGSGANVLTF | TRBJ2-6 | TRBV28 | TRBD1 | many
TGTGCCAGCAGCTCAGGCGGGGCTCCCGTGGCCGGGGAGCTGTTTTTT | CASSSGGAPVAGELFF | TRBJ2-2 | TRBV14 | - | many
TGTGCCAGCAGCACCACAGGAAACACTGAAGCTTTCTTT | CASSTTGNTEAFF | TRBJ1-1 | TRBV27 | - | few
TGTGCCAGCAGTTTACAGGGACCCACCGGGGAGCTGTTTTTT | CASSLQGPTGELFF | TRBJ2-2 | TRBV12-3/TRBV12-4 | - | -
TGTGCTAGCAGCGTAGCTACGGGACAGGGGATAAACACTGAAGCTTTCTTT | CASSVATGQGINTEAFF | TRBJ1-1 | TRBV9 | TRBD1 | -
TGTGCCAGCAGCTTGGAGACAGCCCCGACAGATACGCAGTATTTT | CASSLETAPTDTQYF | TRBJ2-3 | TRBV5-4 | - | -
TGTGCCACCAGCAGAGATAGGGCAGCGGGCTATGGCTACACCTTC | CATSRDRAAGYGYTF | TRBJ1-2 | TRBV15 | - | -
TGTGCCAGCAGCTTAGGGAAAAACAGGGCTGGCTACACCTTC | CASSLGKNRAGYTF | TRBJ1-2 | TRBV7-9 | - | -
TGTGCCAGCAGTGAAGCCCTCGAGTTCTCTGGAAACACCATATATTTT | CASSEALEFSGNTIYF | TRBJ1-3 | TRBV2 | - | few
TGTGCCAGCAGCCCGACTAGGGGGGTAGATGAGCAGTTCTTC | CASSPTRGVDEQFF | TRBJ2-1 | TRBV7-9 | - | few
TGTGCCAGTAGTATAAGGAGGGGGCGGGACACTGAAGCTTTCTTT | CASSIRRGRDTEAFF | TRBJ1-1 | TRBV19 | TRBD1 | -
TGTGCCAGCAGCTTAGCGGCGGGACAGATCTACAATGAGCAGTTCTTC | CASSLAAGQIYNEQFF | TRBJ2-1 | TRBV7-6 | - | many
TGTGCCAGCACCCACTGGCCCGCAGATACGCAGTATTTT | CASTHWPADTQYF | TRBJ2-3 | TRBV7-2 | - | many
TGTGCCAGCAGCGTAGATTGGAGGGTGCGATGGCCCCAGCATTTT | CASSVDWRVRWPQHF | TRBJ1-5 | TRBV9 | - | -
TGTGCCAGCAGCTCGCCGGGATCCAGCACAGATACGCAGTATTTT | CASSSPGSSTDTQYF | TRBJ2-3 | TRBV9 | - | -
TGTGCCAGCAGCTTTTCCCAGGAGGAGCAGTTCTTC | CASSFSQEEQFF | TRBJ2-1 | TRBV7-9 | - | -
TGCAGCGTTCTTAGCGGCAATGAGCAGTTCTTC | CSVLSGNEQFF | TRBJ2-1 | TRBV29-1 | - | -
TGTGCCAGCAGCTTATCCCTCGTTAGCGGGAAAGAGACCCAGTACTTC | CASSLSLVSGKETQYF | TRBJ2-5 | TRBV7-2 | TRBD2 | many
TGTGCCAGCAGCCAGGGACAGGGACATACCTACAATGAGCAGTTCTTC | CASSQGQGHTYNEQFF | TRBJ2-1 | TRBV7-3 | TRBD1 | few
TGTACCAGCAGCGTAGCGGGAGGGCCGCGTGAGCAGTACTTC | CTSSVAGGPREQYF | TRBJ2-7 | TRBV9 | TRBD2 | -
TGCAGCGTTGAGGGACTAGCGGACCTACGAGGGCAGTACTTC | CSVEGLADLRGQYF | TRBJ2-7 | TRBV29-1 | TRBD2 | few
TGTGCCAGTAGTCTCCTGGACGTTTATTCACCCCTCCACTTT | CASSLLDVYSPLHF | TRBJ1-6 | TRBV12-3/TRBV12-4 | - | -
TGTGCCGGGAGTGGGCGCAAGGGCTCCTACGAGCAGTACTTC | CAGSGRKGSYEQYF | TRBJ2-7 | TRBV28 | - | -
TGCAGTGCTAGAGGGGGCCGAAACGACTACGAGCAGTACTTC | CSARGGRNDYEQYF | TRBJ2-7 | TRBV20-1 | - | -
TGCAGTGCTAGATGGCCTGGATATACTAGCACAGATACGCAGTATTTT | CSARWPGYTSTDTQYF | TRBJ2-3 | TRBV20-1 | - | few
TGTGCCAGCAGCTTAGCGGGGGTTTCCAATCAGCCCCAGCATTTT | CASSLAGVSNQPQHF | TRBJ1-5 | TRBV7-2 | - | many
TGTGCCAGCAGCTTACAGAGTGGGGGCGCAGATACGCAGTATTTT | CASSLQSGGADTQYF | TRBJ2-3 | TRBV7-8 | - | many
TGTGCCCATCGACGGGGGGCCCTTGGGACTGAAGCTTTCTTT | CAHRRGALGTEAFF | TRBJ1-1 | TRBV28 | - | -
TGTGCCAGCAGTTTAGAGAACAATGAGCAGTTCTTC | CASSLENNEQFF | TRBJ2-1 | TRBV28 | - | many
TGCGCCAGCAGCCAAGATCGCCAGGGATACTACGAGCAGTACTTC | CASSQDRQGYYEQYF | TRBJ2-7 | TRBV4-1 | - | -
TGTGCCAGCAGCTCGAGGGATTTTACTGAAGCTTTCTTT | CASSSRDFTEAFF | TRBJ1-1 | TRBV28 | - | -
TGTGCCAGCAGTCGCCGGACTAGCGGATCCTACGAGCAGTACTTC | CASSRRTSGSYEQYF | TRBJ2-7 | TRBV27 | TRBD2 | -
TGTGCCAGCAGCCCGGGGGGGAGCGAGCAGTACTTC | CASSPGGSEQYF | TRBJ2-7 | TRBV7-2 | TRBD2 | many
TGTGCCAGCAGCGGAGGACCGAACACTGAAGCTTTCTTT | CASSGGPNTEAFF | TRBJ1-1 | TRBV5-6 | - | many
TGTGCCAGCAGCTTCAACAGTCCCGAGCAGTACTTC | CASSFNSPEQYF | TRBJ2-7 | TRBV11-2 | - | -
TGTGCCAGCAGTGACGGGTATGAGCAGTTCTTC | CASSDGYEQFF | TRBJ2-1 | TRBV2 | - | -
TGTGCCAGTGCGGGGGGTAATCAGCCCCAGCATTTT | CASAGGNQPQHF | TRBJ1-5 | TRBV28 | - | -